A selection of T cell receptor beta chains follows, all from one sample in a study of T cells in Graves' hyperthyroidism and ophthalmopathy. One entry per CDR3 protein, called by TCRdb with MiXCR from the multiplex PCR reads. The sample gives fewer than 800,000 distinct CDR3 sequences, less than 20% of which show up once; about 8.4% is in the top ten. The specimen sequenced was blood. These receptors were taken from a man aged 18 to 29 with Graves' hyperthyroidism. CDR3s include the opening cysteine and the closing phenylalanine or tryptophan. D genes are given only for firm matches. The size of a clone is reported for some rows only, either as once, few or many, or as a class for expanded clones.

few | NA | TRBJ1-2 | TRBV9 | TGTGCCAGCAGCGCGGACTTAACTCTCGGTGGCTACACCTTC | CASSADLTLGGYTF
NA | TRBD2 | TRBJ2-2 | TRBV3-1 | TGTGCCAGCAGCCAGACTAGCGTGAACACCGGGGAGCTGTTTTTT | CASSQTSVNTGELFF
NA | NA | TRBJ2-5 | TRBV4-3 | TGCGCCAGCAGCCAACTCGTAATGCCGACCGGGGCGCAGACCCAGTACTTC | CASSQLVMPTGAQTQYF
many | NA | TRBJ1-1 | TRBV28 | TGTGCCAGCAGTTTAGTCGGGGGCCTGAGCATTTTCTTT | CASSLVGGLSIFF
few | NA | TRBJ2-7 | TRBV20-1 | TGCAGTGCTAGAGATTCCCGGAGTCCGCTAGATCTCCACGAGCAGTACTTC | CSARDSRSPLDLHEQYF
NA | NA | TRBJ1-5 | TRBV6-1 | TGTGCCAGCAGTGAATTGGGGATGGGGGGTCAGCCCCAGCATTTT | CASSELGMGGQPQHF
NA | NA | TRBJ1-4 | TRBV20-1 | TGCAGTGCTAGCTCGTGGGGGGGCCCAAGATTCGAAAAACTGTTTTTT | CSASSWGGPRFEKLFF
few | NA | TRBJ1-5 | TRBV30 | TGTGCCTGGAGTTTGGGGACCTTCCAGCCCCAGCATTTT | CAWSLGTFQPQHF
few | NA | TRBJ2-6 | TRBV4-1 | TGCGCCAGCAGCCAACATATCCCTCATCTAGACTCTGGGGCCAACGTCCTGACTTTC | CASSQHIPHLDSGANVLTF
NA | TRBD2 | TRBJ2-2 | TRBV27 | TGTGCCAGCAAAGCGGGGGACGGGGAGCTGTTTTTT | CASKAGDGELFF
many | TRBD2 | TRBJ2-7 | TRBV2 | TGTGCCAGCAGTATCTCCAGCGGGAGGGCCTACGAGCAGTACTTC | CASSISSGRAYEQYF
few | NA | TRBJ2-7 | TRBV10-3 | TGTGCCATCAGTGGTATCAACGAGCAGTACTTC | CAISGINEQYF
few | NA | TRBJ2-7 | TRBV6-2/TRBV6-3 | TGTGCCAGCAGTTACGGGTCCCTCAGGGTCCCCTACGAGCAGTACTTC | CASSYGSLRVPYEQYF
NA | NA | TRBJ2-3 | TRBV20-1 | TGCAGTGCTAGTGATGGGTCTTTCGGCACAGATACGCAGTATTTT | CSASDGSFGTDTQYF
many | TRBD1 | TRBJ1-2 | TRBV27 | TGTGCCAGCAGGCTGACAGGGAACTATGGCTACACCTTC | CASRLTGNYGYTF
NA | TRBD1 | TRBJ2-1 | TRBV6-1 | TGTGCCAGCAGTCATTCCGGGACAGGGGAGTACAGCCCCTACAATGAGCAGTTCTTC | CASSHSGTGEYSPYNEQFF
NA | NA | TRBJ2-5 | TRBV20-1 | TGCAGTGCTAGCGGACAACCCCAAGAGACCCAGTACTTC | CSASGQPQETQYF
NA | NA | TRBJ1-2 | TRBV14 | TGTGCCAGCAGCCAAGATGGCAGGGCCTATGGCTACACCTTC | CASSQDGRAYGYTF
few | NA | TRBJ1-5 | TRBV30 | TGTGCCTGGAGTTCCGGGAGGCCCGATCAGCCCCAGCATTTT | CAWSSGRPDQPQHF
few | NA | TRBJ1-2 | TRBV15 | TGTGCCACCAGCAGGGTCCAACAGGGTTCAGTTGGCTACACCTTC | CATSRVQQGSVGYTF
many | TRBD2 | TRBJ2-5 | TRBV28 | TGTGCCAGCAGTTGGAGCGGGAGCGGACAAGAGACCCAGTACTTC | CASSWSGSGQETQYF
NA | NA | TRBJ1-6 | TRBV11-2 | TGTGCCAGCAGCTTAGACCGACAGGCCTATAATTCACCCCTCCACTTT | CASSLDRQAYNSPLHF
NA | TRBD1 | TRBJ2-6 | TRBV5-1 | TGCGCCAGCAGCTTCCGACAGGGGGTTACCTCTGGGGCCAACGTCCTGACTTTC | CASSFRQGVTSGANVLTF
many | NA | TRBJ1-1 | TRBV7-9 | TGTGCCAGCATCGGTGGTGACACTGAAGCTTTCTTT | CASIGGDTEAFF
many | NA | TRBJ2-7 | TRBV28 | TGTGCCAGCAGTTTACCCTCCCCTATCGAGCAGTACTTC | CASSLPSPIEQYF
many | TRBD2 | TRBJ2-1 | TRBV2 | TGTGCCAGCAGAGACGGGAGGGGAAATGAGCAGTTCTTC | CASRDGRGNEQFF
few | TRBD2 | TRBJ2-1 | TRBV6-2/TRBV6-3 | TGTGCCAGCAGTTACCTAGCGGAGAGCTTCTACAATGAGCAGTTCTTC | CASSYLAESFYNEQFF
few | NA | TRBJ2-2 | TRBV29-1 | TGCAGCGTTGAGCGTAACACCGGGGAGCTGTTTTTT | CSVERNTGELFF
many | TRBD1 | TRBJ2-5 | TRBV11-1 | TGTGCCAGCAGCTCTGAGGGTACGACAGGGGCCACGGCCGAGACCCAGTACTTC | CASSSEGTTGATAETQYF
many | NA | TRBJ2-2 | TRBV18 | TGTGCCAGCTCACCATTCCGAACCGGGGAGCTGTTTTTT | CASSPFRTGELFF
many | NA | TRBJ2-7 | TRBV6-1 | TGTGCCAGCAGTGAAGCCTTGAAAGGGGGCGAGCAGTACTTC | CASSEALKGGEQYF
many | NA | TRBJ1-6 | TRBV18 | TGTGCCAGCTCACCCACCGGACTCCATAATTCACCCCTCCACTTT | CASSPTGLHNSPLHF
many | NA | TRBJ2-7 | TRBV7-8 | TGTGCCAGCAGCTTAGTCCCCGGGATCTGGGAGCAGTACTTC | CASSLVPGIWEQYF
NA | NA | TRBJ1-1 | TRBV12-5 | TGTGCTAGTGGTTTGGTACCCCTGGGCACTGAAGCTTTCTTT | CASGLVPLGTEAFF
many | NA | TRBJ2-2 | TRBV5-1 | TGCGCCAGCAGCTTCGGGGGAGAGTACACCGGGGAGCTGTTTTTT | CASSFGGEYTGELFF
many | NA | TRBJ2-1 | TRBV2 | TGTGCCAGCAGAGGGAGTTCGCAGTTCTTC | CASRGSSQFF
many | TRBD1 | TRBJ2-3 | TRBV29-1 | TGCAGCGTTGAAGATCGACAGGGATGGGCAGATACGCAGTATTTT | CSVEDRQGWADTQYF
few | NA | TRBJ2-2 | TRBV5-1 | TGTGCCAGCAGCTTGGTCTTAGCAACCGGGGAGCTGTTTTTT | CASSLVLATGELFF
many | NA | TRBJ1-1 | TRBV6-2/TRBV6-3 | TGTGCCAGCAGTTACGACCTCCTTGGGTTTGAGGACACTGAAGCTTTCTTT | CASSYDLLGFEDTEAFF
many | NA | TRBJ2-2 | TRBV6-1 | NA | CASTFGQYVGELFF
many | NA | TRBJ1-2 | TRBV30 | TGTGCCTGGAGTGTGGTAACAAACTATGGCTACACCTTC | CAWSVVTNYGYTF
many | TRBD1 | TRBJ2-7 | TRBV3-1 | TGTGCCAGCACCCCGGGACAGGGGTTTCACGAGCAGTACTTC | CASTPGQGFHEQYF
many | TRBD2 | TRBJ2-2 | TRBV2 | TGTGCCAGCGTTCCCCATGAGCGGGAGTACACCGGGGAGCTGTTTTTT | CASVPHEREYTGELFF
many | NA | TRBJ2-7 | TRBV11-2 | TGTGCCAGCAGCTTAGGGGGCGGCTACGAGCAGTACTTC | CASSLGGGYEQYF
many | TRBD1 | TRBJ2-7 | TRBV18 | TGTGCCAGCTCACCACCTCACCCGGACAGGGTCCACGAGCAGTACTTC | CASSPPHPDRVHEQYF
many | TRBD1 | TRBJ1-2 | TRBV7-2 | TGTGCCAGCAGCCTCGGACAGGGGGCAGAGTATGGCTATGGCTACACCTTC | CASSLGQGAEYGYGYTF
many | NA | TRBJ2-3 | TRBV28 | TGTGCCAGCACCGCCCGGGAAGATACGCAGTATTTT | CASTAREDTQYF
NA | NA | TRBJ2-7 | TRBV7-2 | TGTGCCAGCAGCGACGCGAAATGGGGCCAGTACTCCTACGAGCAGTACTTC | CASSDAKWGQYSYEQYF
NA | TRBD1 | TRBJ2-2 | TRBV4-1 | TGCGCCAGCAGCCAAGAACCTGGCAAGGGGGCGGCCGGGGAGCTGTTTTTT | CASSQEPGKGAAGELFF
few | NA | TRBJ1-1 | TRBV20-1 | TGCAGTGCTAGAGAGGCGGTCGGCGCCCGTGAAGCTTTCTTT | CSAREAVGAREAFF
NA | NA | TRBJ2-2 | TRBV4-3 | TGCGCCAGCAGCCAAGAGGCCGCATTCACCGGGGAGCTGTTTTTT | CASSQEAAFTGELFF
few | NA | TRBJ2-3 | TRBV20-1 | TGCAGTGCTCAAACTAACTCGGGCACAGATACGCAGTATTTT | CSAQTNSGTDTQYF
many | NA | TRBJ1-2 | TRBV4-1 | TGCGCCAGCAGCCAAGTAGCGGTTAGATCCTATGGCTACACCTTC | CASSQVAVRSYGYTF
many | NA | TRBJ1-1 | TRBV27 | TGTGCCAGCAGTTTACTAGGTAGCACTGAAGCTTTCTTT | CASSLLGSTEAFF
many | NA | TRBJ2-7 | TRBV28 | TGTGCCAGCAGTTCCCCCAGCGGATTGGACGAGCAGTACTTC | CASSSPSGLDEQYF